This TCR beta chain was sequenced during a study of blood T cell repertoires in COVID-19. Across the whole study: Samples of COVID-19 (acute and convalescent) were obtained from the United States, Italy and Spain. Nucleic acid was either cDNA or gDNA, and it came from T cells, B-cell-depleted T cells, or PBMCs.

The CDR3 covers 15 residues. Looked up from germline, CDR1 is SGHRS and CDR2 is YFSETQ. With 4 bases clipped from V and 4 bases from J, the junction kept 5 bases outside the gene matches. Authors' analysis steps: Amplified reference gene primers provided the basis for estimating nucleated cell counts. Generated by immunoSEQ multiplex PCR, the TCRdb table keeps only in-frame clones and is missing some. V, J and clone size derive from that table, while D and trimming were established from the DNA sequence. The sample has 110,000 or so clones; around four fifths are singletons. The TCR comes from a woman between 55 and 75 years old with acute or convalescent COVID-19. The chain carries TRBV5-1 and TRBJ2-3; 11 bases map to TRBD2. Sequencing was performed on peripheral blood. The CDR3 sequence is CASSPGLAEADTQYF. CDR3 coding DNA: TGCGCCAGCAGCCCGGGACTAGCGGAGGCAGATACGCAGTATTTT.